This record covers a single T cell receptor beta chain. The antigen is undetermined. This specimen comes from a study of OX40 agonist ivuxolimab in advanced cancers. Study context: Patients were dosed with the agonistic anti-OX40 (CD134) antibody ivuxolimab. Partial responses occurred in Three dose-escalation patients, one with hepatocellular carcinoma and two with cutaneous melanoma. Eligibility rules accepted prior anti-PD-1, anti-PD-L1 or anti-CTLA-4 therapy, and approximately 40% had some.

Whole-study results and caveats: Average numbers of expanded clones were greater in CD8+ T cells than in CD4+.

V lost 7 bases, J lost 2 bases, and 9 bases stayed unmatched. Germline V gene lookup returns CDR1 SGHVS and CDR2 FQNEAQ. The CDR3 has 15 residues. Produced via immunoSEQ multiplex PCR; TCRdb's table is partial and in-frame only. The sample has under 95,000 clones; more than 85% are singletons. This specimen consisted of CD4+ or CD8+ T cells sorted from blood, obtained in a trial of the OX40 agonist ivuxolimab. The sequence was collected from an adult with an advanced solid tumor such as melanoma, head and neck, liver or kidney cancer. The genes are TRBV7-8 and TRBJ2-5, with TRBD1 matching over 8 bases. The chain's CDR3 is CASMTGTGHQETQYF. DNA for the CDR3: TGTGCCAGCATGACAGGGACAGGACATCAAGAGACCCAGTACTTC.